The clone carrying this TCR beta chain was detected once. Its antigen is as yet unknown. Using immunoSEQ multiplex PCR, the repertoire was profiled, and TCRdb retains in-frame clones only, with some absent. The data show approximately 160,000 clones, approximately 86% seen once. These data belong to a study of cytomegalovirus exposure and HLA in healthy donors. Germline loops: CDR1 SGHTA, CDR2 FQGTGA. The CDR3 covers 16 residues. The V segment lost 6 bases and the J segment 1 base; nucleotides outside the gene matches: 7. Broader study findings: Under in vitro conditions, a few CMV-associated chains were confirmed as specific for CMV antigens. The study flagged about 160 TCR beta chains as cytomegalovirus-associated. The tendency of first-cohort TCR clusters to co-occur in the roughly 130 validation repertoires emerged from a later analysis. Published work reported that the classifier diagnosed cytomegalovirus status with high specificity and sensitivity.

Specimen: PBMCs. The V gene is TRBV7-3, the J gene TRBJ1-3; TRBD1 matches at 9 bases. The sequence derives from a woman in her late teens or twenties in good health and CMV-seronegative. CDR3 protein: CASRAGTGMSGNTIYF. The CDR3 bases are TGTGCCAGCAGGGCCGGGACAGGGATGTCTGGAAACACCATATATTTT.